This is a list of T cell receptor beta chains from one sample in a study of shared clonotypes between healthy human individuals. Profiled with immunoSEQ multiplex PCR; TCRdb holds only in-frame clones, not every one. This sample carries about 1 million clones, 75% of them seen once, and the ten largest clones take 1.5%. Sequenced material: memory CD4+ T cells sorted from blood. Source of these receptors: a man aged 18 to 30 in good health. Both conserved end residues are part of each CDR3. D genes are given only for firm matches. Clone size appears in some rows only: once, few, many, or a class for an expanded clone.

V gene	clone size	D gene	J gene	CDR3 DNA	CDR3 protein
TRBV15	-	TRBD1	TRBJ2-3	TGTGCCACCAGCGGAGCAGGGGGATACAGCACAGATACGCAGTATTTT	CATSGAGGYSTDTQYF
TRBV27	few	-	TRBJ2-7	TGTGCCAGCAGTCGGAGCTCCTACGAGCAGTACTTC	CASSRSSYEQYF
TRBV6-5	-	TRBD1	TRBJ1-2	TGTGCCAGCAAAAACACCGACAGGGAGTATGGCTACACCTTC	CASKNTDREYGYTF
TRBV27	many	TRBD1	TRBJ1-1	TGTGCCAGCACTAAAACAGGGGGAACTGAAGCTTTCTTT	CASTKTGGTEAFF
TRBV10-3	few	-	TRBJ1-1	TGTGCCATCAGTGAGACCGGGGGCTACACTGAAGCTTTCTTT	CAISETGGYTEAFF
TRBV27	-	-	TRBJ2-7	TGTGCCAGCAGTTTGCGACAGTTCAGCTCCTACGAGCAGTACTTC	CASSLRQFSSYEQYF
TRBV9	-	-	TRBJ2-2	TGTGCCAGCAGCGTGAGAACCGGGGAGCTGTTTTTT	CASSVRTGELFF
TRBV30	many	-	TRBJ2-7	TGTGCCTGGAGAATCGACAGTAGCCTCCGGGGTTTTTACTTC	CAWRIDSSLRGFYF
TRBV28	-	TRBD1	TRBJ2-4	TGTGCCAGCACCCCCGGACAGGGGGTCGGCATTCAGTACTTC	CASTPGQGVGIQYF
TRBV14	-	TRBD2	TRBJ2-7	TGTGCCAGCAGCCAAGATATAGGGAGGGCTCAGTACTTC	CASSQDIGRAQYF
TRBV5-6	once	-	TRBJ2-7	TGTGCCAGCAGCTTCCGGGATAAGTACGAGCAGTACTTC	CASSFRDKYEQYF
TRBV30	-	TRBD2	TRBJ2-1	TGTGCCTGGGGGATCGGGGGGAGCTCCTACAATGAGCAGTTCTTC	CAWGIGGSSYNEQFF
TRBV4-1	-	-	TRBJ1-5	TGCGCCAGCAGCCAAGAGGGATCGGAAAATCAGCCCCAGCATTTT	CASSQEGSENQPQHF
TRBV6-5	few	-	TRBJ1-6	TGTGCCAGCAGTCGGGAAGGGACCTATAATTCACCCCTCCACTTT	CASSREGTYNSPLHF
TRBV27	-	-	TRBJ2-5	TGTGCCAGCACTAGTACCCGGACAAGGGAGACCCAGTACTTC	CASTSTRTRETQYF
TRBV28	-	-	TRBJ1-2	TGTGCCAGCAGCCGAACTTTACATGGCTACACCTTC	CASSRTLHGYTF
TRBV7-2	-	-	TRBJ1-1	TGTGCCAGCAGCTTAGGGTGGGGCAAGAACACTGAAGCTTTCTTT	CASSLGWGKNTEAFF
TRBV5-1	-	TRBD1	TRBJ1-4	TGCGCCAGCAGCGCGGACAGGCTCGAATCCGAAAAACTGTTTTTT	CASSADRLESEKLFF
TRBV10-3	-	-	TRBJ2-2	TGTGCCATCAGGGGAACGCAAGGCCCGTCGAACACCGGGGAGCTGTTTTTT	CAIRGTQGPSNTGELFF
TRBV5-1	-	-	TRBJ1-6	TGCGCCAGCAGCTTGGACTTGGGGGCGCTGAATTCACCCCTCCACTTT	CASSLDLGALNSPLHF
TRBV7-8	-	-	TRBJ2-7	TGTGCCAGCAGCTTACCCGACGGACTCCGGTACGAGCAGTACTTC	CASSLPDGLRYEQYF
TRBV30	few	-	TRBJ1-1	TGTGCCTGGAGTACGGTGCTCTTAGCTTTCTTT	CAWSTVLLAFF
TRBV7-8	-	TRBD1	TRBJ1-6	TGTGCCAGCAGCCCTTGGGACAGGGCGACCAGCTCCTATAATTCACCCCTCCACTTT	CASSPWDRATSSYNSPLHF
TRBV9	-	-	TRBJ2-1	TGTGCCAGCAGCGTAGCGGCACAGGGAGGTATCAATGAGCAGTTCTTC	CASSVAAQGGINEQFF
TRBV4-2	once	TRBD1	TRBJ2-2	TGTGCCAGCAGCCCTAGGGGGCAGGGGCCAGGGACCGGGGAGCTGTTTTTT	CASSPRGQGPGTGELFF
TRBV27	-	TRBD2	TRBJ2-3	TGTGCCAGCAGTTGGGTGAGGCGGGAGGGCTTAATTACCACCACAGATACGCAGTATTTT	CASSWVRREGLITTTDTQYF
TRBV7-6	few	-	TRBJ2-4	TGTGCCAGCAGCCCTTTAGGGAGCAAAAACATTCAGTACTTC	CASSPLGSKNIQYF
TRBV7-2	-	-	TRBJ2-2	TGTGCCAGCAGCTTGGGACATTTCACCGGGGAGCTGTTTTTT	CASSLGHFTGELFF
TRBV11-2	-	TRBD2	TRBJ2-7	TGTGCCAGCAGCTTTTCGGCTAGCGGCTCCTACGAGCAGTACTTC	CASSFSASGSYEQYF
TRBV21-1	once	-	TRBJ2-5	TGTGCCAGCAGCAAAAAAGAGGGACTAGCGGGATCGTGGGTGCAGACCCAGTACTTC	CASSKKEGLAGSWVQTQYF
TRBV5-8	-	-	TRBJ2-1	TGTGCCAGCAGCTTGCTCCGGGACTCCTACAATGAGCAGTTCTTC	CASSLLRDSYNEQFF
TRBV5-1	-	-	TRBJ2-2	TGCGCCAGCAGCTTGTCCGCGGTTAACGGGGAGCTGTTTTTT	CASSLSAVNGELFF
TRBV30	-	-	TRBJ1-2	TGTGCCCGTGGCACGATCTATGGCTACACCTTC	CARGTIYGYTF
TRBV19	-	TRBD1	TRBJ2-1	TGTGCCAGTAGCATGGGACAGCTTTGGGATGAGCAGTTCTTC	CASSMGQLWDEQFF
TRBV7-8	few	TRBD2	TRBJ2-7	TGTGCCAGCAGCATGGGACTAGCGGGGAACGAGCAGTACTTC	CASSMGLAGNEQYF
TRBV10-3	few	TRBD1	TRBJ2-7	TGTGCCATCAGCGACAGGGGGCGGACCTACGAGCAGTACTTC	CAISDRGRTYEQYF
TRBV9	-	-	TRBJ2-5	TGTGCCAGCAGCGTAGGGTCTGGCTCCTCCGAGACCCAGTACTTC	CASSVGSGSSETQYF
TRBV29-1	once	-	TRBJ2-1	TGCAGCGTCAGGGGAGGGTGGGAGCAGTTCTTC	CSVRGGWEQFF
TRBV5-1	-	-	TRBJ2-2	TGCGCCAGCACCCCGAGCGCGAACACCGGGGAGCTGTTTTTT	CASTPSANTGELFF
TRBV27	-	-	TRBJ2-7	TGTGCCAGCAGTTTACAGGCCGGGTTTCCCTACGAGCAGTACTTC	CASSLQAGFPYEQYF
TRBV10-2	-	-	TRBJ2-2	TGCGCCAGCAGGAAGCCCTTGAACACCGGGGAGCTGTTTTTT	CASRKPLNTGELFF
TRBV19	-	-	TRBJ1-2	TGTGCCAGTAGTATCTACAGCTCTAACTATGGCTACACCTTC	CASSIYSSNYGYTF
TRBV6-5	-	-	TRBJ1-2	TGTGCCAGCAGTTACTACCTTAATAACTATGGCTACACCTTC	CASSYYLNNYGYTF
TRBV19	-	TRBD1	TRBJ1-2	TGTGCCAGTAGTCCAAACTCCGGGACAGGGTATGGCTACACCTTC	CASSPNSGTGYGYTF
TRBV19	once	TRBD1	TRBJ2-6	TGTGCCAGTACCCCCCTGATAGGGGGCTCATCTGGGGCCAACGTCCTGACTTTC	CASTPLIGGSSGANVLTF
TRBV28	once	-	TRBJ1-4	TGTGCCAGCAGTTTGCGAAGGCTAACTAATGAAAAACTGTTTTTT	CASSLRRLTNEKLFF
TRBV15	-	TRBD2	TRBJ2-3	TGTGCCACCAGCAGAGGCGGGGGGAGGGATACGCAGTATTTT	CATSRGGGRDTQYF
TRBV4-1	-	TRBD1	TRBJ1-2	TGCGCCAGCAGCCAAGATACAGGGGGGTCGAACTATGGCTACACCTTC	CASSQDTGGSNYGYTF
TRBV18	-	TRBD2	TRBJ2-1	TGTGCCAGCTCACCACCCCAGCGGGGAACCGCCTACAATGAGCAGTTCTTC	CASSPPQRGTAYNEQFF
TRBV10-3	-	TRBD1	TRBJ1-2	TGTGCCATCAATGAAGGGACAGCCTATGGCTACACCTTC	CAINEGTAYGYTF
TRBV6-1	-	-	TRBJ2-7	TGTGCCAGCACAGGGGGGATGGGGCTACCCTACGAGCAGTACTTC	CASTGGMGLPYEQYF
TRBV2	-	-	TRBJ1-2	TGTGCCAGCCAGGGGATCTATGGCTACACCTTC	CASQGIYGYTF
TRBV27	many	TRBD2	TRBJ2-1	TGTGCCAGCAGTCAGACTAGCGGGCCGAACAATGAGCAGTTCTTC	CASSQTSGPNNEQFF
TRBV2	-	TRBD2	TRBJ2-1	TGTGCCAGCATAGCAGGACTAGTTACCCGGGGGTTCTTC	CASIAGLVTRGFF
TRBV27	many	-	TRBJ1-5	TGTGCCAGCAGTTTATCTGGGGGAAGCCCTAATCAGCCCCAGCATTTT	CASSLSGGSPNQPQHF
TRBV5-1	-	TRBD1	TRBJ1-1	TGCGCCAGCAGCCCCCGGACAGGGGAGAGGACTCAAGCTTTCTTT	CASSPRTGERTQAFF
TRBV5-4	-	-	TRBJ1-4	TGTGCCAGCAGCCGGGGTAGGGGTGGGGCGACTAATGAAAAACTGTTTTTT	CASSRGRGGATNEKLFF
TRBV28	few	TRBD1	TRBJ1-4	TGTGCCAGCAGCCCAGGGGGCGTTGCAACTAATGAAAAACTGTTTTTT	CASSPGGVATNEKLFF
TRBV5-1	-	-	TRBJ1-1	TGCGCCAGCAGTCTTGGACCGGACACTGAAGCTTTCTTT	CASSLGPDTEAFF